The source of this T cell receptor beta chain is a study of blood T cell repertoires in COVID-19 (dated by TCRdb to between 2020 and 2021). Concerning the study at large: Samples covering the acute and convalescent phases of COVID-19 were provided by collaborators in the United States, Italy and Spain. The prospective study material was composed of cDNA or gDNA derived from T cells, B-cell-depleted T cells, or PBMCs. Deeply sampled blood TCRbeta repertoires from subjects exposed to, actively infected with, or recovered from COVID-19 were included in the dataset. The repertoires were made available in a free public database intended to serve as a resource for research on the immune response to SARS-CoV-2. The samples were drawn from the first 160 participants of the ongoing ImmuneRACE study and from 1,254 subjects provided by 6 global collaborators. Sample metadata almost always included a de-identified subject ID, COVID-19 status, age in years and sex. Where HLA class I and class II types were available, the types were taken from metadata supplied by the sample provider, not from assay-based typing. Study-wide findings and limitations: The amount of clinical and demographic metadata varied by source and participant and was provided uncurated.

A note on this clone: This receptor's antigen is unknown. Base qualities are not provided; no much larger clone lies one nucleotide away.

Looking up the germline V gene yields CDR1 SGHRS and CDR2 YFSETQ. After removal of 1 base from V and 0 bases from J, the junction retains 4 bases not matched to a gene. Its CDR3 holds 15 amino acids, cysteine through phenylalanine. This entry keeps only the CDR3 DNA: 45 bases, framed from base 1. TCRbeta CDR3 regions were amplified from genomic DNA by means of the immunoSEQ Assay, a bias-controlled multiplex PCR. Under the source paper's analysis protocol: Nucleated cell counts per sample were estimated from amplification of reference gene primers within the assay. To quantify the absolute abundance of each unique TCRbeta CDR3 rearrangement, sequence reads were collapsed and filtered. For each sample, productive Simpson clonality was calculated as the square root of Simpson's diversity index across productive rearrangements. The clones in this table, taken by TCRdb from immuneACCESS, are in-frame only. Not every clone is retained; where verified, under half of the shortfall comes from an unresolved V gene, and the cause of the rest is unknown. V, J and clone size are taken as reported in that table, and D and trimming were inferred from the DNA itself. The sample profile shows around 130,000 clones; approximately 85% of them were found once. Jointly, the top ten make up roughly 12% of the sample.

Each collaborating institution followed its own protocols to collect whole blood in K2EDTA tubes. For TCRbeta analysis, collaborator samples were shipped as frozen whole blood, as isolated PBMCs, or as DNA extracted from either sample type. This receptor was identified in a human donor in a cohort sampled during active COVID-19. In this chain, TRBV5-1 is recombined with TRBJ2-7, with 7 junctional bases fitting TRBD1. Sequenced: peripheral blood. Read as DNA, the sequence is TGCGCCAGCAGCTTGACTACAGGGGTCTCCTACGAGCAGTACTTC. This gives the protein CASSLTTGVSYEQYF.